This TCR beta chain was recovered during a study of T cell responses to AZD1222 COVID-19 vaccine. Study-wide points: Females made up more of the donors, who were largely white British, and clonal diversity may have come out too low. Baseline serostatus was positive in only six or seven AZD1222 recipients. Close to half of all spike-specific TCRs reportedly target regions of the variants that are unmutated. Distributed over spike, vaccine-associated CD4 TCRs predominated at 160-218 and 743-854.

V was clipped by 7 bases and J by 9 bases, with 18 bases between them. The CDR3 length is 13 residues. Assay used: immunoSEQ multiplex PCR; TCRdb lists only in-frame clones, some missing. Of about 130,000 clones listed, 75% to 90% were seen once; the top ten hold approximately 4.4%. Concerning this clone itself: Its specificity is unknown.

The rearrangement uses TRBV12-3 or TRBV12-4 and TRBJ1-1; D perhaps matches TRBD1 (6 bases). Specimen: peripheral blood, collected 28 days after the second AZD1222 dose. The receptor's source is an adult who received the AZD1222 COVID-19 vaccine. Here the CDR3 reads CASNIRGVSKAFF. CDR3 nucleotides: TGTGCCAGCAATATTAGGGGGGTGAGCAAAGCTTTCTTT.